These 13 T cell receptor beta chains share one sample of origin, sequenced in a study of T cell responses to AZD1222 COVID-19 vaccine. Libraries were prepared by immunoSEQ multiplex PCR; TCRdb keeps only in-frame clonotypes and omits some of them. The sample holds 45,000 to 55,000 clones, approximately 86% seen once. Source: peripheral blood, taken 28 days after the second AZD1222 dose. The receptors come from an adult who received the AZD1222 COVID-19 vaccine.

The chain has TRBV6-1 and TRBJ1-5, with a tentative D call TRBD1 (6 bases). Germline CDR1 is MNHNS and CDR2 is SASEGT. V was pared by 2 bases and J by 0 bases, with 14 bases between. The CDR3 spans 17 residues. This CDR3 reads CASSEIGTPYSNQPQHF. The CDR3 DNA follows: TGTGCCAGCAGTGAAATCGGGACACCTTATAGCAATCAGCCCCAGCATTTT.

This chain uses TRBV5-1 with TRBJ1-6; TRBD1 might be the D (6 bases). The CDR3 sequence is 18 residues long. Germline loops: CDR1 SGHRS, CDR2 YFSETQ. The ends were cut back, 1 base at V and 7 bases at J, with 21 bases in the middle. The CDR3 DNA follows: TGCGCCAGCAGCTTGTACGATGGCCTCGGGGGCGAAAATTCACCCCTCCACTTT. Translation: CASSLYDGLGGENSPLHF.

This chain links TRBV28 with TRBJ2-3; D is uncertain. Trimming shortened V by 2 bases and J by 2 bases, and 17 bases separated the two germline ends. Germline V lookup: CDR1 MDHEN, CDR2 SYDVKM. CDR3 length equals 17 residues. In nucleotides, the CDR3 is TGTGCCAGCAGTTTACAAAAGGGTCGAGTAGTCACAGATACGCAGTATTTT. Translated, it gives CASSLQKGRVVTDTQYF.

This chain connects TRBV28 to TRBJ1-2; 12 nucleotides align to TRBD1. This CDR3 has 16 residues. Looked up from germline, CDR1 is MDHEN and CDR2 is SYDVKM. Unmatched junction bases numbered 9, after V lost 2 bases and J lost 8 bases. In DNA, the CDR3 is TGTGCCAGCAGTTTAGGGGTGGGACAGGGGGCGCGGGGCTACACCTTC. This encodes CASSLGVGQGARGYTF.

The chain recombines TRBV28 with TRBJ2-7, with TRBD2 as a possible D gene (6 bases). V was trimmed by 5 bases and J by 2 bases, leaving 19 bases between them. The CDR3 loop spans 16 amino acids. Germline CDR1 and CDR2: MDHEN and SYDVKM. The CDR3 sequence is CASSPNTGLGAYEQYF. The CDR3 DNA sequence: TGTGCCAGCAGTCCAAACACGGGACTGGGGGCCTACGAGCAGTACTTC.

The chain uses TRBV4-1 and TRBJ2-7; D remains unclear. This CDR3 has 15 amino acids. Germline CDR1 is MGHRA and CDR2 is YSYEKL. Trimming removed 1 base from V and 1 base from J, with 11 bases in between. The DNA of the CDR3 is TGCGCCAGCAGCCAAGGAGACACCCTTTCCTACGAGCAGTACTTC. Its translation: CASSQGDTLSYEQYF.

The chain recombines TRBV27 with TRBJ2-2; D gene ambiguous. CDR3 length equals 16 residues. Trimming shortened V by 3 bases and J by 1 base, and 12 bases separated the two germline ends. The germline V gene has CDR1 MNHEY and CDR2 SMNVEV (reference sequence). In DNA form, the CDR3 reads TGTGCCAGCAGTTTTCTGGCAGTAGGGAACACCGGGGAGCTGTTTTTT. Its translation: CASSFLAVGNTGELFF.

There are a few counts of this clone. The chain combines TRBV10-3 with TRBJ2-7; D unresolved. The germline V gene has CDR1 ENHRY and CDR2 SYGVKD. The ends were cut back, 0 bases at V and 2 bases at J, with 5 bases in the middle. This CDR3 region has 13 residues. The CDR3 spells CAISESATYEQYF. The CDR3 DNA sequence: TGTGCCATCAGTGAGTCCGCCACCTACGAGCAGTACTTC.

The chain has TRBV6-2 or TRBV6-3 and TRBJ1-1, with 8 bases aligning to TRBD1. CDR3 length: 16 amino acids. The germline V gene has CDR1 MNHEY and CDR2 SVGEGT. V lost 2 bases, J lost 1 base, and 6 bases stayed unmatched. CDR3 region: CASSYTQTGANTEAFF. The CDR3 DNA follows: TGTGCCAGCAGTTACACTCAGACAGGGGCGAACACTGAAGCTTTCTTT.

This clone appeared a single time. This chain connects TRBV11-3 to TRBJ1-1, with D possibly matching TRBD1 (6 bases). The CDR3 contains 15 residues. The germline V gene has CDR1 SGHNT and CDR2 YENEEA. Trimming shortened V by 5 bases and J by 0 bases, and 13 bases separated the two germline ends. CDR3 sequence (DNA): TGTGCCAGCAGCATCGGACAGCCGCTGAACACTGAAGCTTTCTTT. Its translation: CASSIGQPLNTEAFF.

The CDR3, as DNA: TGTGCCAGCAGCAAAACAGGGGGCGTATCCTACGAGCAGTACTTC. This codes for CASSKTGGVSYEQYF. The genes are TRBV7-8 and TRBJ2-7; TRBD1 matches 9 bases. Losses at the gene ends were 5 bases for V and 1 base for J; bases not matched to a gene: 6. CDR1 is SGHVS, CDR2 FQNEAQ, per germline. The CDR3 consists of 15 residues.

The chain joins TRBV4-1 to TRBJ2-7, with D tentatively TRBD2 (5 bases). V lost 1 base to trimming and J lost 2 bases, with 21 bases between them. This CDR3 comprises 18 residues. From germline, CDR1 is MGHRA and CDR2 YSYEKL. CDR3 residues: CASSQVFGNAGPTYEQYF. CDR3 DNA: TGCGCCAGCAGCCAAGTTTTCGGGAACGCCGGGCCGACCTACGAGCAGTACTTC.

This chain connects TRBV7-3 to TRBJ1-5, with D tentatively TRBD1 (5 bases). Trimming removed 7 bases at V and 3 bases at J, with 19 bases between. This CDR3 contains 16 residues. Germline-derived CDR1 and CDR2 are SGHTA and FQGTGA. CDR3 loop: CASTLGVGPPNQPQHF. DNA of the CDR3: TGTGCCAGCACCCTAGGGGTCGGGCCACCCAATCAGCCCCAGCATTTT.